This entry lists 18 T cell receptor beta chains sequenced from one sample in a study of Graves' ophthalmopathy and Graves' hyperthyroidism. Amplified TCR beta CDR3 regions were obtained using RNA transcripts as template. Following a first-round RT-PCR that used HTBI primers, a second-round multiplex PCR was carried out. TCRdb redid the calling of the multiplex PCR reads with MiXCR, one entry per CDR3 protein. Here the sample spans about 150,000 distinct CDR3 sequences, about 40% being singletons. The source material was peripheral blood. Source of these receptors: a woman aged 40 to 55 with Graves' ophthalmopathy.

The sample holds many counts of this clonotype. CDR3 protein: CASSLTGPNTGELFF. The CDR3 DNA is TGTGCCAGCAGCTTAACGGGGCCAAACACCGGGGAGCTGTTTTTT. The chain recombines TRBV7-3 with TRBJ2-2; tentatively, D is TRBD1 (5 bases). The CDR3 sequence is 15 residues long. CDR1 is SGHTA, CDR2 FQGTGA, per germline. Trimming cost V 0 bases and J 2 bases, with 7 bases left between them.

The sample holds many counts of this clonotype. The CDR3 DNA sequence: TGCGCCAGCAGCCGAGTACAGGGAGGCGACACTGAAGCTTTCTTT. Protein product: CASSRVQGGDTEAFF. This chain links TRBV4-1 with TRBJ1-1, with TRBD1 as a possible D gene (6 bases). V gave up 4 bases and J gave up 3 bases, with 15 bases separating them. CDR3 length: 15 amino acids. The germline gives CDR1 MGHRA, CDR2 YSYEKL.

The chain uses TRBV12-5 and TRBJ1-1; D is unclear. The V and J ends lost 7 bases and 3 bases respectively, with 15 bases between them. The CDR3 is 14 amino acids. CDR1 is LGHNT and CDR2 is FRNRAP in the germline V gene. The DNA for the CDR3 is TGTGCTAGTGCCCTCGGGTTTCGGGACACTGAAGCTTTCTTT. The encoded protein is CASALGFRDTEAFF.

The gene calls are TRBV28 and TRBJ1-1, with 9 bases identical to TRBD1. Per germline, CDR1 MDHEN and CDR2 SYDVKM. After removal of 8 bases from V and 0 bases from J, the junction contained 10 bases not matched to a gene. The CDR3 runs 16 residues. CDR3 DNA sequence: TGTGCCAGCCGAAATGGACAGGGGCTCATGAACACTGAAGCTTTCTTT. Translated, it gives CASRNGQGLMNTEAFF.

In its sample, this clonotype was seen a few times. The V and J genes are TRBV12-3 or TRBV12-4 and TRBJ2-7; D call uncertain. The CDR3 has 14 amino acids. Trimming cost V 3 bases and J 7 bases, with 16 bases left between them. CDR3: CASSFSSRSQEQYF. CDR3 DNA sequence: TGTGCCAGCAGTTTCAGTAGCCGTTCACAAGAGCAGTACTTC.

This rearrangement joins TRBV5-1 to TRBJ2-5, with 8 bases that match TRBD1. Gene TRBJ2-7 matches the end of the DNA better, so the J call may be wrong. CDR1 and CDR2 (germline): SGHRS, YFSETQ. CDR3 length equals 13 residues. CDR3 DNA: TGCGCCAGCAGCTTCCAGGGGGCCGACGAGCAGTACTTC. This codes for CASSFQGADEQYF.

This clonotype occurred once. The chain carries TRBV19 and TRBJ1-1; TRBD1 is a possible D gene (5 bases). Trimming shortened V by 5 bases and J by 2 bases, and 12 bases separated the two germline ends. There are 14 residues in the CDR3. Germline-derived CDR1 and CDR2 are LNHDA and SQIVND (reference sequence). The DNA for the CDR3 is TGTGCCAGTAGTTTACAGGACTATAACACTGAAGCTTTCTTT. Translation gives CASSLQDYNTEAFF.

V and J are TRBV28 and TRBJ2-7; 7 nucleotides line up with TRBD1. With 6 bases clipped from V and 3 bases from J, the junction kept 2 bases outside the gene matches. The CDR3 runs to 12 residues. In germline, CDR1 is MDHEN, CDR2 SYDVKM. This chain's CDR3 is CASRRTGYEQYF. Here the CDR3 DNA reads TGTGCCAGCAGGCGGACAGGCTACGAGCAGTACTTC.

Many counts were recorded for this clonotype. The gene calls are TRBV7-2 and TRBJ1-1; D is ambiguous. The CDR3 extends over 15 amino acids. Trimming shortened V by 5 bases and J by 1 base, and 14 bases separated the two germline ends. Germline CDR1 and CDR2: SGHTA and FQGNSA. The CDR3 reads CASSLQGLTNTEAFF. CDR3 DNA: TGTGCCAGCAGCCTACAAGGGCTGACGAACACTGAAGCTTTCTTT.

This clonotype was counted at least ten times. The V call is TRBV29-1, the J call TRBJ1-2; D not resolved. V was clipped by 6 bases and J by 8 bases, with 22 bases between them. Germline V CDR1 and CDR2: SQVTM, ANQGSEA. The CDR3 runs 14 residues. This CDR3 is CSVCIDMAFGGYTF. The CDR3 DNA reads TGCAGCGTGTGTATTGACATGGCCTTCGGGGGCTACACCTTC.

This clonotype was observed at least ten times. V usage is TRBV30 and J usage is TRBJ1-5; D is perhaps TRBD1 (5 bases). V was cut by 2 bases and J by 6 bases, with 17 bases left in between. The CDR3 spans 15 residues. Per germline, CDR1 GTSNPN and CDR2 SVGIG (reference sequence). The chain's CDR3 is CAWSPSPGGAQPQHF. The CDR3 nucleotides are TGTGCCTGGAGTCCCTCCCCGGGGGGAGCTCAGCCCCAGCATTTT. The full variable domain, rest sourced from reference TRBV30 and TRBJ1-5, is SQTIHQWPATLVQPVGSPLSLECTVEGTSNPNLYWYRQAAGRGLQLLFYSVGIGQISSEVPQNLSASRPQDRQFILSSKKLLLSDSGFYLCAWSPSPGGAQPQHFGDGTRLSIL.

In this sample, this clonotype turned up many times. The gene calls are TRBV28 and TRBJ2-5; D unclear. The CDR3 runs to 12 residues. V lost 7 bases to trimming and J lost 2 bases, with 8 bases between them. Germline V lookup: CDR1 MDHEN, CDR2 SYDVKM. CDR3: CASISRQETQYF. CDR3 in DNA: TGTGCCAGCATAAGCAGACAAGAGACCCAGTACTTC.

J is TRBJ1-2 and V is TRBV6-1; D gene ambiguous. The CDR3 is made up of 14 amino acids. V was cut by 8 bases and J by 2 bases, with 15 bases left in between. From germline, CDR1 is MNHNS and CDR2 SASEGT. The CDR3: CASSSSGRNYGYTF. The CDR3 DNA is TGTGCCAGCTCCTCTTCGGGGAGGAACTATGGCTACACCTTC.

The rearrangement uses TRBV10-2 and TRBJ1-1; D unresolved. Trimming left V 0 bases short and J 0 bases short, with 5 bases between. CDR3 length equals 14 residues. Looked up from germline, CDR1 is WSHSY and CDR2 is SAAADI. CDR3 protein: CASSESLLNTEAFF. In nucleotides, the CDR3 is TGCGCCAGCAGTGAGTCGTTACTGAACACTGAAGCTTTCTTT.

The chain uses TRBV7-2 and TRBJ2-2; maybe TRBD1 (5 bases). The CDR3 is made up of 15 amino acids. The germline gives CDR1 SGHTA, CDR2 FQGNSA. Trimming removed 5 bases at V and 3 bases at J, with 13 bases between. For the CDR3, the DNA is TGTGCCAGCAGCATACAGGATTGGGACACCGGGGAGCTGTTTTTT. Its translation is CASSIQDWDTGELFF.

This clonotype appeared many times. The rearrangement links TRBV27 to TRBJ1-5, with D perhaps TRBD1 (5 bases). The CDR3 contains 15 residues. V shed 5 bases and J shed 7 bases, with 18 bases lying between them. Germline assignment: CDR1 MNHEY and CDR2 SMNVEV (reference sequence). CDR3 in amino acids: CASSPQDLRGQPQHF. CDR3 bases: TGTGCCAGCAGTCCACAGGATTTGCGTGGCCAGCCCCAGCATTTT.

The CDR3 here is CASSGSEEGQPQHF. The CDR3 DNA sequence: TGTGCCAGCAGTGGGTCTGAGGAAGGGCAGCCCCAGCATTTT. This chain uses TRBV6-1 with TRBJ1-5; unclear D gene. The germline V and J ends were trimmed by 4 bases and 7 bases, with 14 bases remaining between them. CDR3 length equals 14 residues. CDR1 and CDR2 (germline): MNHNS, SASEGT.

This clonotype was detected many times. The rearrangement links TRBV20-1 to TRBJ1-2, with TRBD1 as a possible D gene (6 bases). This CDR3 region has 14 residues. With 3 bases removed from V and 4 bases from J, the gap between germline ends came to 15 bases. The germline V gene has CDR1 DFQATT and CDR2 SNEGSKA (reference sequence). The DNA of the CDR3 is TGCAGTGCTAGTACCTTGAGGGGGGGCTATGGCTACACCTTC. Amino acids: CSASTLRGGYGYTF.